Listed below are T cell receptor beta chains from one sample, sequenced in a study of blood T cell repertoires in COVID-19. Profiling relied on immunoSEQ multiplex PCR, and the TCRdb table lists in-frame clones only, not all of them. The data contain approximately 90,000 clones, 90% of them singletons. The sequencing sample was made of peripheral blood. The source of these receptors is a man aged 55-75 years with acute or convalescent COVID-19. CDR3s include the opening cysteine and the closing phenylalanine or tryptophan. The order of the fields is CDR3 length, J gene, D gene, V gene, CDR3 protein. The D gene is left open where the match is weak.

len: 12; j_gene: TRBJ1-1; d_gene: NA; v_gene: TRBV5-6; CDR3aa: CASSLGLNEAFF
len: 14; j_gene: TRBJ2-1; d_gene: NA; v_gene: TRBV7-9; CDR3aa: CASSFGVDYNEQFF
len: 16; j_gene: TRBJ2-1; d_gene: NA; v_gene: TRBV19; CDR3aa: CASSIQVYSPYNEQFF
len: 15; j_gene: TRBJ1-2; d_gene: NA; v_gene: TRBV5-1; CDR3aa: CASSLWAGGDYGYTF
len: 12; j_gene: TRBJ2-6; d_gene: NA; v_gene: TRBV6-6; CDR3aa: CASSSGANVLTF
len: 17; j_gene: TRBJ2-5; d_gene: NA; v_gene: TRBV3-1/TRBV3-2; CDR3aa: CASSPDRLLPGWETQYF
len: 15; j_gene: TRBJ1-2; d_gene: TRBD1; v_gene: TRBV7-9; CDR3aa: CASSLETGINYGYTF
len: 14; j_gene: TRBJ1-4; d_gene: TRBD1; v_gene: TRBV30; CDR3aa: CAWSGRQGGEKLFF
len: 13; j_gene: TRBJ1-5; d_gene: NA; v_gene: TRBV6-5; CDR3aa: CASSRQVGQPQHF
len: 15; j_gene: TRBJ1-2; d_gene: NA; v_gene: TRBV18; CDR3aa: CASSPPATTAYGYTF
len: 15; j_gene: TRBJ1-4; d_gene: NA; v_gene: TRBV19; CDR3aa: CASRGVAASEEKLFF
len: 16; j_gene: TRBJ2-5; d_gene: NA; v_gene: TRBV20-1; CDR3aa: CSASLGGGALGETQYF
len: 14; j_gene: TRBJ1-4; d_gene: NA; v_gene: TRBV5-4; CDR3aa: CASSVDRVNEKLFF
len: 16; j_gene: TRBJ1-1; d_gene: NA; v_gene: TRBV6-5; CDR3aa: CASSYGPLFMNTEAFF
len: 16; j_gene: TRBJ1-2; d_gene: NA; v_gene: TRBV15; CDR3aa: CATSRDRGGESYGYTF
len: 13; j_gene: TRBJ1-6; d_gene: NA; v_gene: TRBV19; CDR3aa: CASSVQGNSPLHF
len: 14; j_gene: TRBJ1-2; d_gene: NA; v_gene: TRBV5-6; CDR3aa: CASSLVRANYGYTF
len: 14; j_gene: TRBJ1-2; d_gene: TRBD1; v_gene: TRBV11-2; CDR3aa: CASSPGGTVYGYTF
len: 16; j_gene: TRBJ1-5; d_gene: NA; v_gene: TRBV30; CDR3aa: CAWSAPGILSNQPQHF
len: 14; j_gene: TRBJ1-2; d_gene: TRBD1; v_gene: TRBV18; CDR3aa: CASSPATGTMSYTF
len: 15; j_gene: TRBJ2-1; d_gene: TRBD2; v_gene: TRBV19; CDR3aa: CASSLAGGAYNEQFF
len: 14; j_gene: TRBJ1-2; d_gene: NA; v_gene: TRBV4-1; CDR3aa: CASSQVGEGYGYTF
len: 19; j_gene: TRBJ2-1; d_gene: TRBD2; v_gene: TRBV5-6; CDR3aa: CASSWTLAGGFYSYNEQFF
len: 18; j_gene: TRBJ1-1; d_gene: NA; v_gene: TRBV4-1; CDR3aa: CASSQEMGAGGGRTEAFF
len: 10; j_gene: TRBJ1-1; d_gene: NA; v_gene: TRBV30; CDR3aa: CAWSVQSAFF
len: 13; j_gene: TRBJ1-2; d_gene: NA; v_gene: TRBV5-1; CDR3aa: CASSPDSERGYTF
len: 21; j_gene: TRBJ1-1; d_gene: NA; v_gene: TRBV6-2/TRBV6-3; CDR3aa: CASSYSSPGVVSENMNTEAFF
len: 16; j_gene: TRBJ1-6; d_gene: NA; v_gene: TRBV30; CDR3aa: CAWSVKWGGYNSPLHF
len: 15; j_gene: TRBJ1-2; d_gene: TRBD1; v_gene: TRBV3-1/TRBV3-2; CDR3aa: CASSPRTGSHYGYTF
len: 13; j_gene: TRBJ1-3; d_gene: NA; v_gene: TRBV19; CDR3aa: CASSTDTGNTIYF
len: 15; j_gene: TRBJ1-2; d_gene: NA; v_gene: TRBV18; CDR3aa: CASSRDRSSNYGYTF
len: 12; j_gene: TRBJ1-4; d_gene: NA; v_gene: TRBV12-3/TRBV12-4; CDR3aa: CASTTDNEKLFF
len: 18; j_gene: TRBJ2-6; d_gene: TRBD1; v_gene: TRBV27; CDR3aa: CASKFTGTARPGANVLTF
len: 16; j_gene: TRBJ1-4; d_gene: TRBD1; v_gene: TRBV5-5; CDR3aa: CASSFNRGQTNEKLFF
len: 15; j_gene: TRBJ1-2; d_gene: TRBD1; v_gene: TRBV7-9; CDR3aa: CASSIRQGVDYGYTF
len: 14; j_gene: TRBJ1-1; d_gene: NA; v_gene: TRBV19; CDR3aa: CASRAQGMNTEAFF
len: 13; j_gene: TRBJ1-1; d_gene: TRBD1; v_gene: TRBV5-1; CDR3aa: CASSIGTDTEAFF
len: 15; j_gene: TRBJ1-1; d_gene: TRBD1; v_gene: TRBV9; CDR3aa: CASSISGTGRTEAFF
len: 15; j_gene: TRBJ2-7; d_gene: TRBD2; v_gene: TRBV7-2; CDR3aa: CASSLGRGRPYEQYF
len: 15; j_gene: TRBJ1-1; d_gene: TRBD1; v_gene: TRBV5-1; CDR3aa: CASSLGTGPLNEAFF
len: 15; j_gene: TRBJ1-4; d_gene: NA; v_gene: TRBV6-5; CDR3aa: CASSTGSGGNEKLFF
len: 14; j_gene: TRBJ1-2; d_gene: NA; v_gene: TRBV5-4; CDR3aa: CASSFARENYGYTF
len: 13; j_gene: TRBJ2-7; d_gene: TRBD1; v_gene: TRBV6-6; CDR3aa: CASVQGQGYEQYF
len: 13; j_gene: TRBJ1-1; d_gene: NA; v_gene: TRBV5-6; CDR3aa: CASSLSDRPPGFF
len: 14; j_gene: TRBJ2-7; d_gene: TRBD1; v_gene: TRBV3-1/TRBV3-2; CDR3aa: CASSPTTGQGEQYF
len: 14; j_gene: TRBJ1-6; d_gene: TRBD1; v_gene: TRBV10-3; CDR3aa: CAISWTGENSPLHF
len: 15; j_gene: TRBJ1-1; d_gene: TRBD1; v_gene: TRBV18; CDR3aa: CASSPSEGARTEAFF
len: 16; j_gene: TRBJ1-5; d_gene: TRBD1; v_gene: TRBV6-1; CDR3aa: CASSETWDSATGPQHF
len: 13; j_gene: TRBJ1-6; d_gene: NA; v_gene: TRBV30; CDR3aa: CAWMTNGGSPLHF
len: 16; j_gene: TRBJ1-2; d_gene: TRBD1; v_gene: TRBV25-1; CDR3aa: CASSEPRTGGNYGYTF
len: 14; j_gene: TRBJ1-5; d_gene: TRBD1; v_gene: TRBV6-5; CDR3aa: CASSRDRDNQPQHF
len: 16; j_gene: TRBJ2-2; d_gene: TRBD2; v_gene: TRBV2; CDR3aa: CASRLRRGENTGELFF
len: 14; j_gene: TRBJ1-2; d_gene: NA; v_gene: TRBV10-3; CDR3aa: CAITSEGQRYGYTF
len: 14; j_gene: TRBJ2-3; d_gene: TRBD2; v_gene: TRBV2; CDR3aa: CASSEAVVAGGRHF
len: 14; j_gene: TRBJ1-5; d_gene: NA; v_gene: TRBV10-1; CDR3aa: CASSRGPSNQPQHF
len: 13; j_gene: TRBJ2-5; d_gene: NA; v_gene: TRBV7-9; CDR3aa: CASVLGGGETQYF
len: 13; j_gene: TRBJ1-2; d_gene: NA; v_gene: TRBV19; CDR3aa: CASSTGYGYGYTF
len: 16; j_gene: TRBJ2-1; d_gene: NA; v_gene: TRBV6-5; CDR3aa: CASSYLGRASYNEQFF